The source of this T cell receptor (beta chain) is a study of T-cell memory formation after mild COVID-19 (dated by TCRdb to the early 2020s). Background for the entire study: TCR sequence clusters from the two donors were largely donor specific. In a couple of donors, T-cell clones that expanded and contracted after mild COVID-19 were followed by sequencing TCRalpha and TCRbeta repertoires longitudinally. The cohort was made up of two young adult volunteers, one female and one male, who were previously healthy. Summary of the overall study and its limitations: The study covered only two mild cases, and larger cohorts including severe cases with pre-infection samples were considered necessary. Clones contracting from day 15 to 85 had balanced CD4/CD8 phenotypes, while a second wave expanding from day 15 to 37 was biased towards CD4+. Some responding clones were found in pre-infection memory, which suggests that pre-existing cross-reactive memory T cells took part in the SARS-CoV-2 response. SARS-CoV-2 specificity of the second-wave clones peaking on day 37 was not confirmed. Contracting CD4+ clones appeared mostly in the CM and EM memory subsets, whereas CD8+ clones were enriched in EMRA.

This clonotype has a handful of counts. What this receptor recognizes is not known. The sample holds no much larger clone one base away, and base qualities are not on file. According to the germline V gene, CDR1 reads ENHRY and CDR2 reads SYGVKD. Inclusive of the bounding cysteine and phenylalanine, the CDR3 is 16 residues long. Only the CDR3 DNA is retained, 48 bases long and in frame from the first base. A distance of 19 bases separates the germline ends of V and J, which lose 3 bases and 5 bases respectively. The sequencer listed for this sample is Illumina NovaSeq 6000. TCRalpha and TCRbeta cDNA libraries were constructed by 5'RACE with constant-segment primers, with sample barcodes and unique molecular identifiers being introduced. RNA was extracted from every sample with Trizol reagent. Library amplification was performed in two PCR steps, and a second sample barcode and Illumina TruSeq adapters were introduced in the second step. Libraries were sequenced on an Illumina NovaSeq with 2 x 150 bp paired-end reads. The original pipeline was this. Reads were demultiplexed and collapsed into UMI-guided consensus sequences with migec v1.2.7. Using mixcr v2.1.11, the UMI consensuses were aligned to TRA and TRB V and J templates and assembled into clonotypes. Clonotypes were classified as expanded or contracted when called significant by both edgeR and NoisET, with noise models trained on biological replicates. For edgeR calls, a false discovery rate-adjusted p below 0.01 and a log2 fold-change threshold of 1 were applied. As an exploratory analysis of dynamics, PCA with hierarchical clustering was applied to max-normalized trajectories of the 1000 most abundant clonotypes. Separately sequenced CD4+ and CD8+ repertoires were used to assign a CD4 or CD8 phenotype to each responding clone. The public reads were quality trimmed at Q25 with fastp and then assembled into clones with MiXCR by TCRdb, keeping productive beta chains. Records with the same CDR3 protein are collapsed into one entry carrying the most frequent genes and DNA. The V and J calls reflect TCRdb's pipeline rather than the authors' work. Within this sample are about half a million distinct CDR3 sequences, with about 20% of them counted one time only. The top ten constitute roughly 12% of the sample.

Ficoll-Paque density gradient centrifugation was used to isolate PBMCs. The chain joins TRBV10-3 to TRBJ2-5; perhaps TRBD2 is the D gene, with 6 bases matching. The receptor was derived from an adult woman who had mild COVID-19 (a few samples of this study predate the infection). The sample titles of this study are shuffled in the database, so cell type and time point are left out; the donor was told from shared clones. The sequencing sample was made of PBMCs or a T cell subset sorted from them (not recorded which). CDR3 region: CAISDTGTPDGETQYF. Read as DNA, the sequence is TGTGCCATCAGTGATACCGGGACTCCGGACGGGGAGACCCAGTACTTC.